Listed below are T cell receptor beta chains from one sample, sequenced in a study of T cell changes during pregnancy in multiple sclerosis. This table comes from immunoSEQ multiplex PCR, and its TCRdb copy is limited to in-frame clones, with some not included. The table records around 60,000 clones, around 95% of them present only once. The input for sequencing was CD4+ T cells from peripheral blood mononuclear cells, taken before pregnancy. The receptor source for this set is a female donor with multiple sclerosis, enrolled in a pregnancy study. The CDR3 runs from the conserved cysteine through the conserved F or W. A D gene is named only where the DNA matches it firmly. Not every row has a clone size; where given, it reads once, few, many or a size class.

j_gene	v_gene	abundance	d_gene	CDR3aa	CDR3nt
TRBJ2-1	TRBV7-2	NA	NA	CASSDIQGWTDFSYNEQFF	TGTGCCAGCAGCGATATACAGGGATGGACGGATTTCTCCTACAATGAGCAGTTCTTC
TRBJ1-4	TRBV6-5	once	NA	CASSYRESREKLFF	TGTGCCAGCAGTTACCGGGAATCCAGAGAAAAACTGTTTTTT
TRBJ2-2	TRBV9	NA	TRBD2	CASSVGLAENTGELFF	TGTGCCAGCAGCGTAGGTCTAGCGGAGAACACCGGGGAGCTGTTTTTT
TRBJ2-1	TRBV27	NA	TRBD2	CASSSPPLAGVGNEQFF	TGTGCCAGCAGTTCCCCCCCCCTAGCGGGAGTAGGCAATGAGCAGTTCTTC
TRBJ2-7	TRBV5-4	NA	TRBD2	CASSQGLGKEQYF	TGTGCCAGCAGCCAGGGACTAGGGAAAGAGCAGTACTTC
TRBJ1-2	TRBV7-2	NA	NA	CASSSLGGAGYGYTF	TGTGCCAGCAGCTCCCTTGGGGGGGCAGGCTATGGCTACACCTTC
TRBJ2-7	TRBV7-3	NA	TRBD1	CASSLGGQGLYEQYF	TGTGCCAGCAGCTTAGGGGGACAGGGGTTGTACGAGCAGTACTTC
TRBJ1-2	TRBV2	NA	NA	CASSPQDFYGYTF	TGTGCCAGCAGTCCCCAGGATTTCTATGGCTACACCTTC
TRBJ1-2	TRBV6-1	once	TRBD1	CASSGRDSRYGYTF	TGTGCCAGCAGTGGCCGGGACAGCAGATATGGCTACACCTTC
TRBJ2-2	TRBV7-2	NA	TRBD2	CASSGLPGLAGGNTGELFF	TGTGCCAGCAGCGGACTGCCGGGACTAGCGGGAGGGAACACCGGGGAGCTGTTTTTT
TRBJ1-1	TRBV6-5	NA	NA	CASSYSRQGRTEAFF	TGTGCCAGCAGTTACTCGAGGCAGGGAAGGACTGAAGCTTTCTTT
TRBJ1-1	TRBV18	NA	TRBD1	CASSLGQVGTEAFF	TGTGCCAGCTCCCTTGGACAGGTGGGCACTGAAGCTTTCTTT
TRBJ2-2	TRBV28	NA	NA	CASSLFGGASDTGELFF	TGTGCCAGCAGTTTATTTGGGGGGGCTTCCGACACCGGGGAGCTGTTTTTT
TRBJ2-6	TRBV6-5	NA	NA	CASSGGGNVLTF	TGTGCCAGCAGTGGGGGAGGCAACGTCCTGACTTTC
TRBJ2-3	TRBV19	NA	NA	CASSPGGTDTQYF	TGTGCCAGTAGCCCCGGGGGCACAGATACGCAGTATTTT
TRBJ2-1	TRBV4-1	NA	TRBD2	CASSQGGTSGYNEQFF	TGCGCCAGCAGCCAAGGGGGGACTAGCGGTTACAATGAGCAGTTCTTC
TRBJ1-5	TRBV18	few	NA	CASSQQAQSNQPQHF	TGTGCCAGCTCTCAACAGGCCCAAAGCAATCAGCCCCAGCATTTT
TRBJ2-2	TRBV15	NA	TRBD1	CATSRDQGARTGELFF	TGTGCCACCAGCAGAGATCAGGGGGCGAGGACCGGGGAGCTGTTTTTT
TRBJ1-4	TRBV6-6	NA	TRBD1	CASRETGRNEKLFF	TGTGCCAGCAGGGAGACAGGGAGGAATGAAAAACTGTTTTTT
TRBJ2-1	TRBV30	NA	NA	CAWRAATGSYNEQFF	TGTGCCTGGAGGGCCGCTACGGGATCCTACAATGAGCAGTTCTTC
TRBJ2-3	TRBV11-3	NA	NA	CASSREFTDTQYF	TGTGCCAGCAGTAGGGAGTTCACAGATACGCAGTATTTT
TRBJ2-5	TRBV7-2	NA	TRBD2	CASSSGLGETQYF	TGTGCCAGCAGCTCGGGACTAGGGGAGACCCAGTACTTC
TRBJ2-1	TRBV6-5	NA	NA	CASSLADYNEQFF	TGTGCCAGCAGTCTAGCAGACTACAATGAGCAGTTCTTC
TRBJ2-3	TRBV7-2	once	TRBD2	CASRLTSGRSSDTQYF	TGTGCCAGCAGGTTAACTAGCGGGAGATCTTCAGATACGCAGTATTTT
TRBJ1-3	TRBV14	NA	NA	CASSQGQATYGNTIYF	TGTGCCAGCAGCCAAGGACAGGCGACTTATGGAAACACCATATATTTT
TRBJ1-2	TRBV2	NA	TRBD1	CSRRGGAYGYTF	TGTTCACGCAGAGGGGGCGCGTATGGCTACACCTTC
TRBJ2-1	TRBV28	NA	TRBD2	CASSPSPTTSGSDEQFF	TGTGCCAGCAGTCCCTCCCCGACGACTAGCGGGAGTGATGAGCAGTTCTTC
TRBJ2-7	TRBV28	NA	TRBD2	CASKNAGGPYEQYF	TGTGCCAGCAAAAACGCGGGAGGCCCCTACGAGCAGTACTTC
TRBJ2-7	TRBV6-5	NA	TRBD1	CASRQTGGGEQYF	TGTGCCAGCAGGCAAACAGGGGGCGGCGAGCAGTACTTC
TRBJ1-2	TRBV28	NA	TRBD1	CASSSPQGAAYGYTF	TGTGCCAGCAGCTCCCCACAGGGGGCTGCATATGGCTACACCTTC
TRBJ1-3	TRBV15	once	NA	CATSRSPESGNTIYF	TGTGCCACCAGCAGAAGTCCCGAGTCTGGAAACACCATATATTTT
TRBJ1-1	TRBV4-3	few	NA	CASSLELNTEAFF	TGCGCCAGCAGCCTCGAGCTGAACACTGAAGCTTTCTTT
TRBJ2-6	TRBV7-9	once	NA	CASSLIQGGRSGANVLTF	TGTGCCAGCAGTTTAATACAGGGCGGTCGCTCTGGGGCCAACGTCCTGACTTTC
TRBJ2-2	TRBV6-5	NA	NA	CATGGGNTGELFF	TGTGCCACGGGGGGCGGAAACACCGGGGAGCTGTTTTTT
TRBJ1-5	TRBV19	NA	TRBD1	CASSIGVQGNQPQHF	TGTGCCAGTAGTATCGGGGTACAGGGGAATCAGCCCCAGCATTTT
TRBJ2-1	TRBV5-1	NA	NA	CASSLGGNRGDEQFF	TGCGCCAGCAGCTTAGGCGGGAACCGTGGGGATGAGCAGTTCTTC
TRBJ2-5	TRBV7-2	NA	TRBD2	CASIRAGGPRETQYF	TGTGCCAGCATCAGAGCGGGAGGGCCGAGAGAGACCCAGTACTTC
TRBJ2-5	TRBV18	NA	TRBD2	CASSREPGTSRETQYF	TGTGCCAGCTCACGGGAGCCCGGGACTAGCCGAGAGACCCAGTACTTC
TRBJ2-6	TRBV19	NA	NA	CASSIRGGSSGANVLTF	TGTGCCAGTAGTATAAGGGGGGGATCCTCCGGGGCCAACGTCCTGACTTTC
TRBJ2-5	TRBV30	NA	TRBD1	CAWGTVQETQYF	TGTGCCTGGGGGACAGTCCAAGAGACCCAGTACTTC
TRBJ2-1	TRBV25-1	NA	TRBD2	CASSGKGTSGYNEQFF	TGTGCCAGCAGCGGGAAGGGGACTAGCGGGTACAATGAGCAGTTCTTC
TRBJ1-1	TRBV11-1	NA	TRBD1	CASSWSGTEKNTEAFF	TGTGCCAGCAGCTGGTCCGGGACAGAAAAGAACACTGAAGCTTTCTTT
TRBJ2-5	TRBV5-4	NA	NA	CASSLEAGMRETQYF	TGTGCCAGCAGCTTGGAGGCGGGGATGAGAGAGACCCAGTACTTC
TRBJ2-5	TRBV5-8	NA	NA	CASSPWDNRIKQYF	TGTGCCAGCAGCCCATGGGACAATCGAATTAAACAGTACTTC
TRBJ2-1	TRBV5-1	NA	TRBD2	CASSPGLAGAVVYEQFF	TGCGCCAGCAGCCCAGGACTAGCGGGAGCAGTTGTCTATGAGCAGTTCTTC
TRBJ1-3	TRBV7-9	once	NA	CASSPPRDRLSGNTIYF	TGTGCCAGCAGCCCACCCCGAGACAGACTCTCTGGAAACACCATATATTTT
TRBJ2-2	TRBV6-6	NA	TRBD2	CASSYSREGTGELFF	TGTGCCAGCAGTTACTCGCGGGAGGGAACCGGGGAGCTGTTTTTT
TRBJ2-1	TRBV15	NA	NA	CATSRDFAASSYNEQFF	TGTGCCACCAGCAGAGATTTTGCGGCGAGCTCCTACAATGAGCAGTTCTTC
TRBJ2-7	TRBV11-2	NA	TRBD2	CASSSPSGRAHEQYF	TGTGCCAGCAGCTCCCCTAGCGGGAGGGCTCACGAGCAGTACTTC
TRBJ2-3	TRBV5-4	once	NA	CASSLDRADTQYF	TGTGCCAGCAGCTTGGACAGGGCCGATACGCAGTATTTT